The T cell receptor (beta chain) under discussion was sequenced for a study of T-cell reconstitution after alpha-beta-depleted transplantation in children. Construction of the TCRbeta library involved unique molecular identifiers. TCRdb processed the PCR reads anew with MiXCR; each CDR3 protein has one entry. In the table there are around 670,000 distinct CDR3 sequences, roughly 13% of which are singletons. CDR3 length equals 15 residues. The ends were cut back, 3 bases at V and 0 bases at J, with 10 bases in the middle. Germline assignment: CDR1 SGHRS and CDR2 YFSETQ. Study-wide results and caveats: Surviving recipient T cells and thymic progenitors produced the high day-60 TCRbeta diversity seen in some patients. When one year had passed after transplant, most T-cell counts and diversity came from newly produced T cells. Where alpha-beta T cells came from about two months after transplant was reportedly several hundred expanded graft clones.

Points on this clonotype: No antigen is known for it.

The clonotype originates from a girl aged 2 to 9 with congenital amegakaryocytic thrombocytopenia, due to receive a stem cell transplant. The sequencing used PBMCs, collected before TCRalphabeta/CD19-depleted stem cell transplant. The chain recombines TRBV5-1 with TRBJ2-1, with D unresolved. CDR3 nucleotide sequence: TGCGCCAGCAGCTCGCTCGACCACTCCTACAATGAGCAGTTCTTC. Translation: CASSSLDHSYNEQFF.